Described below is a single T cell receptor (beta chain) sequence and its context. The data were obtained in a study of T cells after yellow fever vaccination. TCRdb analysed the 5' RACE reads with MiXCR anew, one entry per CDR3 protein. The profile shows about 500,000 distinct CDR3 sequences, roughly a sixth of them singletons. Sequenced here: PBMCs, sampled 5 days after the first yellow fever vaccination. This sequence originates from a man between 18 and 29 years old who received the YFV17D yellow fever vaccine.

The CDR3: CASSLGSVNTQYF. CDR3 coding DNA: TGTGCCAGCAGCTTAGGGTCGGTGAATACGCAGTATTTT. The rearrangement links TRBV7-6 to TRBJ2-3; no definite D call. The CDR3 extends over 13 amino acids. Germline V gene sequence: CDR1 SGHVS, CDR2 FNYEAQ. V lost 1 base and J lost 7, with 9 bases in between.